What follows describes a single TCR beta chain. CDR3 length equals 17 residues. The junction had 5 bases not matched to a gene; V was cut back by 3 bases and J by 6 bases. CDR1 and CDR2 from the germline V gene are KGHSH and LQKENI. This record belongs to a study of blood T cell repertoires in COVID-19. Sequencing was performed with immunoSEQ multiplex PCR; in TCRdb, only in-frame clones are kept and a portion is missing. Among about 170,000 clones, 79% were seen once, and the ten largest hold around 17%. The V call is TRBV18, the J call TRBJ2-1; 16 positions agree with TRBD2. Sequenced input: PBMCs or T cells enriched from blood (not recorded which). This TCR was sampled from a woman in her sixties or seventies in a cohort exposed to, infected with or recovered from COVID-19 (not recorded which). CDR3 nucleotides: TGTGCCAGCTCACCTCGGGGACTAGCGGGAGGGCCCAATGAGCAGTTCTTC. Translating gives CASSPRGLAGGPNEQFF. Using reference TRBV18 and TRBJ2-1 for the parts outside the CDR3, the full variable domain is NAGVMQNPRHLVRRRGQEARLRCSPMKGHSHVYWYRQLPEEGLKFMVYLQKENIIDESGMPKERFSAEFPKEGPSILRIQQVVRGDSAAYFCASSPRGLAGGPNEQFFGPGTRLTVL.